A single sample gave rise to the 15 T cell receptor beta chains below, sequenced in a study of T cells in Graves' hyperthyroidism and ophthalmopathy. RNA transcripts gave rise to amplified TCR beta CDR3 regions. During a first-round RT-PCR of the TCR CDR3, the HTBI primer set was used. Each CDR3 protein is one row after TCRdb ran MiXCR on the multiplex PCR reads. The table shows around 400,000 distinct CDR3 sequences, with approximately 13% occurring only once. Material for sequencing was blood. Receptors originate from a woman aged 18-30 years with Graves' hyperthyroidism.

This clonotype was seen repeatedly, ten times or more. CDR3 loop: CASSQHEQYF. The CDR3 nucleotides are TGTGCCAGCAGCCAACACGAGCAGTACTTC. The genes are TRBV3-1 and TRBJ2-7; D not certain. With 2 bases removed from V and 5 bases from J, the gap between germline ends came to 1 base. Per the germline V gene, CDR1 is LGHDT and CDR2 is YNNKEL (reference sequence). The CDR3 covers 10 residues.

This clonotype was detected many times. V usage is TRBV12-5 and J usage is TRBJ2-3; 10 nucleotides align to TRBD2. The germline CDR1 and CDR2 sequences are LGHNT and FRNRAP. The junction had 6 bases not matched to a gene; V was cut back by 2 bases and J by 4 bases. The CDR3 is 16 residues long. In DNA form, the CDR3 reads TGTGCTAGTGGTTTGCAGGCTAGCGGGAGCGCAGATACGCAGTATTTT. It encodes CASGLQASGSADTQYF.

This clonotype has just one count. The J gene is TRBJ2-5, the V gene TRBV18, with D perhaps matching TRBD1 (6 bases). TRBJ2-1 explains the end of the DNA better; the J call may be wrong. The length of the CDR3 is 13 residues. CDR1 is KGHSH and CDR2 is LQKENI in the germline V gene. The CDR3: CASTGQSQETQFF. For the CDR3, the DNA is TGTGCCAGCACCGGACAGAGCCAAGAGACCCAGTTCTTC.

In DNA form, the CDR3 reads TGTGCCAGCAGAGGAGGGCACGAGCAGTACTTC. Its translation: CASRGGHEQYF. The chain is built from TRBV3-1 and TRBJ2-7; perhaps TRBD2 as D (6 bases). CDR3 length: 11 amino acids. V was pared by 6 bases and J by 5 bases, with 8 bases between. In germline, CDR1 is LGHDT, CDR2 YNNKEL (reference sequence).

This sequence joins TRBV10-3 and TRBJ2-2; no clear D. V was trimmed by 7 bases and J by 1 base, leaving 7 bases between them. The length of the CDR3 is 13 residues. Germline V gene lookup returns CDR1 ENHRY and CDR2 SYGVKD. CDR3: CAITAENTGELFF. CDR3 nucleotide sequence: TGTGCCATCACTGCAGAGAACACCGGGGAGCTGTTTTTT.

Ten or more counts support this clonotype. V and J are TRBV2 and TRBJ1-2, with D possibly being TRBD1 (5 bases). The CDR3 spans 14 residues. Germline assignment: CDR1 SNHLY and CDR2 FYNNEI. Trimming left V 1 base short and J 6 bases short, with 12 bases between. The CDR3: CASSEEGQGHGYTF. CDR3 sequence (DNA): TGTGCCAGCAGTGAAGAGGGCCAGGGCCATGGCTACACCTTC. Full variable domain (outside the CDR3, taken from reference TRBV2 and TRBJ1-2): EPEVTQTPSHQVTQMGQEVILRCVPISNHLYFYWYRQILGQKVEFLVSFYNNEISEKSEIFDDQFSVERPDGSNFTLKIRSTKLEDSAMYFCASSEEGQGHGYTFGSGTRLTVV.

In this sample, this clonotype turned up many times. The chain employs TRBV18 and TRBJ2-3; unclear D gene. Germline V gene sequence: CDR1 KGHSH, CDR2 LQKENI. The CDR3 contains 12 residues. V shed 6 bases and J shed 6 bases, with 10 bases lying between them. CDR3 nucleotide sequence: TGTGCCAGCTCTCCGGGCGCGGATACGCAGTATTTT. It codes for CASSPGADTQYF.

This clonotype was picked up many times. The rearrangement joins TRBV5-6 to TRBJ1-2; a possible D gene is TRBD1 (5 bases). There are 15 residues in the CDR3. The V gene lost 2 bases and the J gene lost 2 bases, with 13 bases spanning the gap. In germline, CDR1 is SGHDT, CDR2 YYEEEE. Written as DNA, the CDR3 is TGTGCCAGCAGCTTTAGAGGGACCGGGAACTATGGCTACACCTTC. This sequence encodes CASSFRGTGNYGYTF. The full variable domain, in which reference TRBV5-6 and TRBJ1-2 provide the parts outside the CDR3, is DAGVTQSPTHLIKTRGQQVTLRCSPKSGHDTVSWYQQALGQGPQFIFQYYEEEERQRGNFPDRFSGHQFPNYSSELNVNALLLGDSALYLCASSFRGTGNYGYTFGSGTRLTVV.

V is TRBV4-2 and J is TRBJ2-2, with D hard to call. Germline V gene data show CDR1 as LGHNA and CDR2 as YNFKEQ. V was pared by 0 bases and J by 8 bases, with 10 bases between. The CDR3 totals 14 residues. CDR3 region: CASSQDYSGGELFF. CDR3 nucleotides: TGTGCCAGCAGCCAAGACTACTCCGGAGGGGAGCTGTTTTTT.

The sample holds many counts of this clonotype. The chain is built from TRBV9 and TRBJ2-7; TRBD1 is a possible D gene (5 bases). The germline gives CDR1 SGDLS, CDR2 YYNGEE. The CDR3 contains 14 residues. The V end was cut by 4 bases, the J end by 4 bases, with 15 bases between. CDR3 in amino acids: CASSPFDSWYEQYF. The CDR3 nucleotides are TGTGCCAGCAGCCCATTCGACAGTTGGTACGAGCAGTACTTC.

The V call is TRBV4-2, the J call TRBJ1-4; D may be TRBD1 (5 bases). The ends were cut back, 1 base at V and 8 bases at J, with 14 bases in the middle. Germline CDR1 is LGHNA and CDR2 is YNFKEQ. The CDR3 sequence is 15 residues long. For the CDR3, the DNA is TGTGCCAGCAGCCAAGGAGGGGACCGGGGGGAAAAACTGTTTTTT. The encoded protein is CASSQGGDRGEKLFF.

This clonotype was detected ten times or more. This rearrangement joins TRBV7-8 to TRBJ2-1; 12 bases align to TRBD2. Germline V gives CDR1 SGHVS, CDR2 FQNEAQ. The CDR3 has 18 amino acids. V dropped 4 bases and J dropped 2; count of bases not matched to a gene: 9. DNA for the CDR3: TGTGCCAGCAGCTGGCGCCGGACTAGCGGGGTAACCTACAATGAGCAGTTCTTC. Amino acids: CASSWRRTSGVTYNEQFF.

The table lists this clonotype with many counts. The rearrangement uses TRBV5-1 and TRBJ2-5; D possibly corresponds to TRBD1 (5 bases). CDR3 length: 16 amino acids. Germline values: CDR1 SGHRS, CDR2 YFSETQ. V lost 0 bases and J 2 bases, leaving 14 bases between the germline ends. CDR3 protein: CASSLAPGLEQETQYF. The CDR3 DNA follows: TGCGCCAGCAGCTTGGCCCCAGGGTTGGAGCAAGAGACCCAGTACTTC. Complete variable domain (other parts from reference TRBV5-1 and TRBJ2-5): KAGVTQTPRYLIKTRGQQVTLSCSPISGHRSVSWYQQTPGQGLQFLFEYFSETQRNKGNFPGRFSGRQFSNSRSEMNVSTLELGDSALYLCASSLAPGLEQETQYFGPGTRLLVL.

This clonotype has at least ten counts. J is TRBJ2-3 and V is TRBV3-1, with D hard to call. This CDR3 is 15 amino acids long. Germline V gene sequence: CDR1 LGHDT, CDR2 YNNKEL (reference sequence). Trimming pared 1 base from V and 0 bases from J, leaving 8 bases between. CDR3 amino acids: CASSQAPVSTDTQYF. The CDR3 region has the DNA TGTGCCAGCAGCCAAGCCCCCGTTAGCACAGATACGCAGTATTTT.

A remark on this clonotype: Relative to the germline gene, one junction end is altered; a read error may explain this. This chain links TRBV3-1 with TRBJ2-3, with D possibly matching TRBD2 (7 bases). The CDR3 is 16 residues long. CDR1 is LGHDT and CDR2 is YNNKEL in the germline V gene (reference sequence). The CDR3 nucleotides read TGTGCCAACAGCCAAGATCGGGGAGGGGGGGCAGATACGCAGTATTTT. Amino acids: CANSQDRGGGADTQYF.